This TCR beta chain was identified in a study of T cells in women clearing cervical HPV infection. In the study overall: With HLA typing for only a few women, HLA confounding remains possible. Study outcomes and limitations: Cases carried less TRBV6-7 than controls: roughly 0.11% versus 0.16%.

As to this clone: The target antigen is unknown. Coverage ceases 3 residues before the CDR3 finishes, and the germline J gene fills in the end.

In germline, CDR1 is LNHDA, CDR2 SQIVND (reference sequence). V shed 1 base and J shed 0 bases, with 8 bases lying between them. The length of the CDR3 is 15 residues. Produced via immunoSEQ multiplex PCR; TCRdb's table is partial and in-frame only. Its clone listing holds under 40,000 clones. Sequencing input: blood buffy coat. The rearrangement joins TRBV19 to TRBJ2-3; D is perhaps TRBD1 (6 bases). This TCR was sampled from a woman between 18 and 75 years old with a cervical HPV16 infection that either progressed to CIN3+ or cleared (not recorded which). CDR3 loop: CASSIAGTSTDTQYF. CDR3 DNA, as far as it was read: TGTGCCAGTAGTATAGCCGGGACAAGCACAGATACG.